One and the same sample provided the 30 T cell receptor beta chains below, sequenced in a study of beta chain features in type 1 diabetes. Study-level findings and limits: Type 1 diabetes patients had moderately but significantly shorter TCRB CDR3s in all four CD4+ subsets.

The study reverse transcribed the entire isolated RNA, so it sequenced expressed TCRB transcripts. The data were produced by immunoSEQ multiplex PCR, yet TCRdb's version contains in-frame clones alone and is incomplete. This repertoire shows hundreds of thousands of clones, about 14% found once; its top ten account for roughly 0.04%. These receptors are not linked to any known antigen. Sequencing was carried out using naive CD4+ T cells from blood. Receptor source: a man aged 18 to 30 with type 1 diabetes.

The V gene is TRBV7-9, the J gene TRBJ1-5, with D hard to call. Germline CDR1 is SEHNR and CDR2 is FQNEAQ (reference sequence). Trimming pared 5 bases from V and 8 bases from J, leaving 16 bases between. The CDR3 length is 14 residues. The CDR3 nucleotides read TGTGCCAGCAGCCCGACCGGCGGAAGGAAGCCCCAGCATTTT. This sequence encodes CASSPTGGRKPQHF.

The sample holds a few counts of this clone. The chain carries TRBV5-1 and TRBJ1-1; 9 bases line up with TRBD1. The junction had 9 bases not matched to a gene; V was cut back by 4 bases and J by 8 bases. The CDR3 totals 14 residues. Germline V gene sequence: CDR1 SGHRS, CDR2 YFSETQ. CDR3 DNA sequence: TGCGCCAGCAGCCGCGAAACACAGGGGGCGGAAGCTTTCTTT. This sequence encodes CASSRETQGAEAFF.

In this sample, this clone turned up a few times. The chain couples TRBV29-1 to TRBJ2-3, with 10 bases fitting TRBD2. CDR1 is SQVTM, CDR2 ANQGSEA, per germline. The V gene end was trimmed by 4 bases and the J gene end by 2 bases; junction bases not matched to a gene: 12. The CDR3 is 17 residues long. The CDR3 DNA is TGCAGCGTTGGCCCCTTAGCGGGGGGCCCCGACACAGATACGCAGTATTTT. Protein sequence: CSVGPLAGGPDTDTQYF.

The V gene is TRBV14, the J gene TRBJ2-1, with 10 bases that match TRBD2. The CDR3 consists of 16 residues. In germline, CDR1 is SGHDN, CDR2 FVKESK. V gave up 2 bases and J gave up 8 bases; unmatched junction bases: 9. CDR3 amino acids: CASSQQLAGTIHEQFF. Written as DNA, the CDR3 is TGTGCCAGCAGCCAACAACTAGCGGGGACGATCCATGAGCAGTTCTTC.

This clone has just a few counts. J is TRBJ1-1 and V is TRBV7-9; TRBD1 matches 9 bases. The J segment lost 4 bases and the V segment lost 5 bases, leaving 11 bases of the junction unmatched. Germline V gene sequence: CDR1 SEHNR, CDR2 FQNEAQ (reference sequence). The CDR3 totals 16 residues. The CDR3 here is CASSLDRGFEGTEAFF. DNA of the CDR3: TGTGCCAGCAGCCTCGACAGGGGGTTTGAAGGCACTGAAGCTTTCTTT.

With regard to this clone: The sample holds other DNA sequences that translate to the same CDR3. The chain joins TRBV29-1 to TRBJ2-3; perhaps TRBD1 as D (5 bases). The germline CDR1 and CDR2 sequences are SQVTM and ANQGSEA. The CDR3 consists of 13 residues. The V gene lost 3 bases and the J gene lost 3 bases, with 10 bases spanning the gap. CDR3 amino acids: CSVDRRGTDTQYF. CDR3 coding DNA: TGCAGCGTTGATCGAAGGGGAACAGATACGCAGTATTTT.

This clone has a handful of counts. V and J are TRBV30 and TRBJ1-6, with unresolved D. Trimming pared 3 bases from V and 8 bases from J, leaving 11 bases between. This CDR3 comprises 13 residues. Per germline, CDR1 GTSNPN and CDR2 SVGIG (reference sequence). The CDR3 spells CAWRRARDSPLHF. The CDR3 DNA reads TGTGCCTGGAGACGAGCGAGGGATTCACCCCTCCACTTT.

A few counts support this clone. The V call is TRBV29-1, the J call TRBJ2-3; the D gene could be TRBD1 or TRBD2 (5 bases each). The germline V gene encodes CDR1 SQVTM and CDR2 ANQGSEA. Trimming left V 4 bases short and J 6 bases short, with 11 bases between. The CDR3 covers 12 residues. DNA for the CDR3: TGCAGCGTTGCTCAGGGAGAGGATACGCAGTATTTT. Protein sequence: CSVAQGEDTQYF.

The J gene is TRBJ2-3, the V gene TRBV6-1; no firm D call. CDR3 length: 12 amino acids. Trimming took 6 bases from V and 5 from J, leaving 9 bases between them. Germline values: CDR1 MNHNS, CDR2 SASEGT. This CDR3 is CASSFAEDTQYF. CDR3 sequence (DNA): TGTGCCAGCAGCTTCGCGGAAGATACGCAGTATTTT.

This clone has ten or more counts. The rearrangement uses TRBV30 and TRBJ2-6; tentatively, D is TRBD2 (6 bases). The CDR3 runs 16 residues. The germline V gene has CDR1 GTSNPN and CDR2 SVGIG (reference sequence). Trimming took 0 bases from V and 2 from J, leaving 11 bases between them. This CDR3 is CAWSVLPGAGANVLTF. CDR3 in DNA: TGTGCCTGGAGTGTACTTCCGGGGGCTGGGGCCAACGTCCTGACTTTC.

This chain uses TRBV30 with TRBJ1-2; 8 bases line up with TRBD1. Per the germline V gene, CDR1 is GTSNPN and CDR2 is SVGIG (reference sequence). V shed 2 bases, J shed 7 bases, and the junction held 3 bases outside the gene matches. There are 12 residues in the CDR3. CDR3 DNA: TGTGCCTGGAGTTCCGGGACAGGTGGCTACACCTTC. Encoded protein: CAWSSGTGGYTF.

A word on this clone: Other DNA sequences in this specimen translate into the identical CDR3. The V call is TRBV5-1, the J call TRBJ1-1; no reliable D call. This CDR3 region has 14 residues. Trimming pared 0 bases from V and 1 base from J, leaving 7 bases between. Germline CDR1 SGHRS, CDR2 YFSETQ. DNA of the CDR3: TGCGCCAGCAGCTTGGTGCCGGGGAACACTGAAGCTTTCTTT. This translates into CASSLVPGNTEAFF. Combining the CDR3 with reference TRBV5-1 and TRBJ1-1 gives the whole variable domain KAGVTQTPRYLIKTRGQQVTLSCSPISGHRSVSWYQQTPGQGLQFLFEYFSETQRNKGNFPGRFSGRQFSNSRSEMNVSTLELGDSALYLCASSLVPGNTEAFFGQGTRLTVV.

The chain links TRBV7-2 to TRBJ1-3; 9 nucleotides agree with TRBD1. V shed 5 bases and J 0 bases; nucleotides not matched to a gene: 5. The CDR3 covers 16 residues. Germline V gives CDR1 SGHTA, CDR2 FQGNSA. The CDR3 reads CASSLTGGGSGNTIYF. In DNA, the CDR3 is TGTGCCAGCAGCCTGACAGGGGGTGGCTCTGGAAACACCATATATTTT.

This clone turned up a few times. The chain uses TRBV7-6 and TRBJ2-4; D ambiguous. Germline V lookup: CDR1 SGHVS, CDR2 FNYEAQ. The V end lost 5 bases, the J end lost 7 bases, and 15 bases lay between the germline ends. The CDR3 sequence is 14 residues long. The CDR3 region is CASSPRGDTNIQYF. CDR3 nucleotide sequence: TGTGCCAGCAGCCCCCGTGGTGATACGAACATTCAGTACTTC.

With regard to this clone: The same CDR3 also results from other DNA sequences found in this sample. The J gene is TRBJ2-5, the V gene TRBV15; D gene ambiguous. The germline V and J ends were trimmed by 0 bases and 3 bases, with 8 bases remaining between them. Germline V gene sequence: CDR1 LNHNV, CDR2 YYDKDF (reference sequence). The CDR3 runs 14 residues. The DNA for the CDR3 is TGTGCCACCAGCAGAGATCTGCGTGAAGAGACCCAGTACTTC. Translated: CATSRDLREETQYF.

The chain is built from TRBV2 and TRBJ2-7, with D tentatively TRBD2 (5 bases). Between the trimmed V and J ends, which lost 7 bases and 5 bases, there was a span of 15 bases. Per germline, CDR1 SNHLY and CDR2 FYNNEI. CDR3 length: 13 residues. The CDR3 spells CASTLLPGNEQYF. The CDR3 DNA reads TGTGCCAGCACTTTACTCCCCGGGAACGAGCAGTACTTC. Supplemented by reference TRBV2 and TRBJ2-7, the full variable domain reads EPEVTQTPSHQVTQMGQEVILRCVPISNHLYFYWYRQILGQKVEFLVSFYNNEISEKSEIFDDQFSVERPDGSNFTLKIRSTKLEDSAMYFCASTLLPGNEQYFGPGTRLTVT.

The gene calls are TRBV29-1 and TRBJ2-7; D remains ambiguous. This CDR3 has 15 residues. V was cut by 7 bases and J by 0 bases, with 19 bases left in between. Germline CDR1 SQVTM, CDR2 ANQGSEA. The CDR3 nucleotides read TGCAGCGCCCGAACTATGGACGTCTCCTCCTACGAGCAGTACTTC. As protein: CSARTMDVSSYEQYF.

This clone was seen more than once but under ten times. V is TRBV25-1 and J is TRBJ1-6; unclear D gene. Germline assignment: CDR1 MGHDK and CDR2 SYGVNS. The CDR3 has 11 residues. The CDR3 reads CFRFYNSPLHF. The CDR3 DNA is TGTTTTCGATTTTATAATTCACCCCTCCACTTT.

This sequence joins TRBV6-5 and TRBJ1-1; 9 bases fit TRBD1. J lost 8 bases, V lost 5 bases, and 6 bases had no gene match. The CDR3 length is 13 residues. CDR1 is MNHEY, CDR2 SVGAGI, per germline. The CDR3 protein is CASSPRDRDEAFF. DNA for the CDR3: TGTGCCAGCAGTCCCCGGGACAGGGACGAAGCTTTCTTT.

V and J are TRBV5-1 and TRBJ2-4, with D possibly matching TRBD2 (5 bases). The CDR3 runs to 12 residues. CDR1 and CDR2 from the germline V gene are SGHRS and YFSETQ. The V end was cut by 10 bases, the J end by 15 bases, with 23 bases between. Written as DNA, the CDR3 is TGCGCCCCCAAGAGGGCACCCCGCGGACGGTACTTC. It specifies CAPKRAPRGRYF.

This chain joins TRBV30 and TRBJ2-1; 11 nucleotides agree with TRBD2. This CDR3 has 13 residues. CDR1 GTSNPN and CDR2 SVGIG come from the germline V gene (reference sequence). V was pared by 3 bases and J by 8 bases, with 3 bases of the junction left unmatched. CDR3: CAWRLAGVYEQFF. CDR3 in DNA: TGTGCCTGGAGACTAGCGGGAGTATATGAGCAGTTCTTC. Combining the CDR3 with reference TRBV30 and TRBJ2-1 gives the whole variable domain SQTIHQWPATLVQPVGSPLSLECTVEGTSNPNLYWYRQAAGRGLQLLFYSVGIGQISSEVPQNLSASRPQDRQFILSSKKLLLSDSGFYLCAWRLAGVYEQFFGPGTRLTVL.

This clone has a handful of counts. The chain recombines TRBV5-6 with TRBJ2-1; D is possibly TRBD2 (5 bases). Trimming removed 1 base from V and 10 bases from J, with 15 bases in between. CDR3 length: 14 residues. CDR1 is SGHDT and CDR2 is YYEEEE in the germline V gene. The CDR3 bases are TGTGCCAGCAGCTTGATTAAGAGTTCGGGGGAGCAGTTCTTC. Its translation is CASSLIKSSGEQFF.

V and J are TRBV6-5 and TRBJ2-6, with 8 positions matching TRBD1. With 6 bases clipped from V and 3 bases from J, the junction kept 4 bases outside the gene matches. CDR1 is MNHEY and CDR2 is SVGAGI in the germline V gene. The CDR3 is made up of 15 amino acids. The CDR3 sequence: CASSPGGVGANVLTF. The CDR3 nucleotides are TGTGCCAGCAGCCCAGGGGGCGTTGGGGCCAACGTCCTGACTTTC.

The V gene is TRBV5-1, the J gene TRBJ2-1; the D gene could be TRBD1 or TRBD2 (7 bases each). The CDR3 runs 15 residues. Germline V gene data show CDR1 as SGHRS and CDR2 as YFSETQ. V shed 5 bases and J shed 15 bases, with 27 bases lying between them. This chain's CDR3 is CASSGDREGLRGLFF. In DNA, the CDR3 is TGCGCCAGCAGTGGCGACAGGGAGGGACTAAGAGGTCTGTTCTTC.

This chain joins TRBV9 and TRBJ2-4; the match to TRBD2 covers 11 bases. Trimming removed 4 bases from V and 7 bases from J; junction bases left unmatched: 7. In germline, CDR1 is SGDLS, CDR2 YYNGEE. The CDR3 spans 15 residues. CDR3 in DNA: TGTGCCAGCAGCTCCCTAGCGGGGGGTGGGAACATTCAGTACTTC. It is translated as CASSSLAGGGNIQYF.

The chain uses TRBV30 and TRBJ2-1; TRBD1 aligns across 7 bases. Germline CDR1 GTSNPN, CDR2 SVGIG (reference sequence). The CDR3 contains 14 residues. The junction had 7 bases not matched to a gene; V was cut back by 3 bases and J by 5 bases. The CDR3 here is CAWSAGQAHNEQFF. The CDR3 DNA reads TGTGCCTGGAGCGCCGGACAGGCCCACAATGAGCAGTTCTTC. Full variable domain (remainder filled in from reference TRBV30 and TRBJ2-1): SQTIHQWPATLVQPVGSPLSLECTVEGTSNPNLYWYRQAAGRGLQLLFYSVGIGQISSEVPQNLSASRPQDRQFILSSKKLLLSDSGFYLCAWSAGQAHNEQFFGPGTRLTVL.

V usage is TRBV2 and J usage is TRBJ2-6, with D possibly being TRBD1 or TRBD2 (5 bases each). This CDR3 is 14 amino acids long. Germline CDR1 SNHLY, CDR2 FYNNEI. V was pared by 9 bases and J by 0 bases, with 9 bases between. This CDR3 reads CASPGPSGANVLTF. The DNA for the CDR3 is TGTGCCAGTCCGGGACCCTCTGGGGCCAACGTCCTGACTTTC.

The chain joins TRBV28 to TRBJ1-3; D gene uncertain. Germline V gene sequence: CDR1 MDHEN, CDR2 SYDVKM. V gave up 2 bases and J gave up 0 bases, with 8 bases separating them. This CDR3 has 15 amino acids. CDR3 in amino acids: CASSLGTFSGNTIYF. In DNA, the CDR3 is TGTGCCAGCAGTTTAGGCACCTTCTCTGGAAACACCATATATTTT. Drawing the rest from reference TRBV28 and TRBJ1-3, the complete variable domain is DVKVTQSSRYLVKRTGEKVFLECVQDMDHENMFWYRQDPGLGLRLIYFSYDVKMKEKGDIPEGYSVSREKKERFSLILESASTNQTSMYLCASSLGTFSGNTIYFGEGSWLTVV.

The V and J genes are TRBV28 and TRBJ2-7; 7 positions match TRBD1. Germline assignment: CDR1 MDHEN and CDR2 SYDVKM. This CDR3 is 12 amino acids long. Trimming removed 5 bases from V and 6 bases from J; junction bases left unmatched: 4. This CDR3 reads CASSNRGREQYF. DNA of the CDR3: TGTGCCAGCAGTAACAGGGGCCGCGAGCAGTACTTC.

This clone turned up a few times. This rearrangement joins TRBV18 to TRBJ2-7; 8 positions match TRBD2. The CDR3 totals 14 residues. Germline CDR1 KGHSH, CDR2 LQKENI. The V and J ends lost 3 bases and 1 base, in that order; junction bases with no gene match: 2. CDR3 protein: CASSPSGGSYEQYF. The CDR3 coding sequence is TGTGCCAGCTCACCGAGCGGGGGATCCTACGAGCAGTACTTC.